This T cell receptor beta chain was obtained from a study of cytomegalovirus exposure and HLA in healthy donors. Findings and limits, study-wide: Common viral pathogens (according to a later analysis) appeared linked to several of the most significant clusters. Researchers reported in a later analysis that a missense DCLRE1C variant was tied to TCR beta V- and J-gene trimming. DRB1 showed the most TCR associations and HLA-C the fewest in a later analysis, as rates varied by HLA locus.

About this clone: Its antigen is as yet unknown.

The study ran its PCR with 60 Vbeta and 13 Jbeta primers. The assay was immunoSEQ multiplex PCR, and TCRdb's table has in-frame clones only and misses some. The repertoire includes under 150,000 clones, 70% to 85% of them detected once, and 2.5% sits in the top ten. Germline V gene sequence: CDR1 SEHNR, CDR2 FQNEAQ (reference sequence). This CDR3 has 13 amino acids. The V gene lost 4 bases and the J gene lost 5 bases, with 12 bases spanning the gap. Sample: PBMCs. This clonotype was obtained from a male donor in good health and CMV-seronegative. The rearrangement joins TRBV7-9 to TRBJ2-7, with D perhaps TRBD1 (6 bases). The CDR3 bases are TGTGCCAGCAGCTCACCTGGGGGCAACGAGCAGTACTTC. Translation gives CASSSPGGNEQYF.